This TCR beta chain originates from a study of regulatory T cells in long-lasting Graves disease. Points from the study as a whole: Patients whose Graves' disease persisted exhibited lower TCR diversity than those newly diagnosed.

The CDR3 loop spans 14 amino acids. Germline CDR1 reads SNHLY; CDR2 reads FYNNEI. The V gene end was trimmed by 6 bases and the J gene end by 4 bases; junction bases not matched to a gene: 5. The TCR beta library used iRepertoire HTBI primers with Arm-PCR amplification of CDR3. Per the authors' pipeline: Segment identification across samples yielded roughly 62 TRBV and about 14 TRBJ segments. TCRdb used MiXCR to reprocess the multiplex PCR reads, holding one entry per CDR3 protein. In this record, the V and J calls reflect TCRdb's handling and not the investigators' own analysis. The table shows 400,000 to 450,000 distinct CDR3 sequences, with 23% occurring only once. As to time point: persistent/refractory GD, antithyroid drugs over 5 years with positive TRAb. From PBMCs, RNA was extracted and then used to make the TCR library. Note on this clonotype: The antigen is not known. Just one base apart from a much larger clone, this may be a read error.

The receptor was isolated from a female donor with Graves disease. The source was peripheral blood mononuclear cells (PBMCs), collected when the disease was refractory, from a patient treated with antithyroid drugs. This sequence joins TRBV2 and TRBJ1-2; 10 bases are shared with TRBD1. The CDR3 sequence: CASRETGGFYGYTF. The CDR3 DNA is TGTGCCAGCAGAGAGACAGGGGGCTTCTATGGCTACACCTTC.